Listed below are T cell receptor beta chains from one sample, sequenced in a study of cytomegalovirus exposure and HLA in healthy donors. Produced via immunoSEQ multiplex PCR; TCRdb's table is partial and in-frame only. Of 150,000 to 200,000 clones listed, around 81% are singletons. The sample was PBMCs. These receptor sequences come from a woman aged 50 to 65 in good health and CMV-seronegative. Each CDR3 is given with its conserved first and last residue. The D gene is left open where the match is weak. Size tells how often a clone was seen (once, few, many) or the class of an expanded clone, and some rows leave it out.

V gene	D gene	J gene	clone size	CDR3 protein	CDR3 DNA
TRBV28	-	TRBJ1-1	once	CASSFPPENTEAFF	TGTGCCAGCAGTTTTCCCCCAGAGAACACTGAAGCTTTCTTT
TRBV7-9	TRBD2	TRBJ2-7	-	CASTSLLTSGSGEQYF	TGTGCCAGCACCAGCTTATTGACTAGCGGGAGTGGCGAGCAGTACTTC
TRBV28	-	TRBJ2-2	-	CASSSLSEVTGELFF	TGTGCCAGCAGTTCGCTATCGGAGGTCACCGGGGAGCTGTTTTTT
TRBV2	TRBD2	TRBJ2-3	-	CASSGTSGFSTDTQYF	TGTGCCAGCAGTGGGACTAGCGGATTCAGCACAGATACGCAGTATTTT
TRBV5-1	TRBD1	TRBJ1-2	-	CASSFGQGYGYTF	TGCGCCAGCAGCTTCGGACAGGGCTATGGCTACACCTTC
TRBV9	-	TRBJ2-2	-	CASSVFDGTYTGELFF	TGTGCCAGCAGCGTTTTTGACGGGACTTACACCGGGGAGCTGTTTTTT
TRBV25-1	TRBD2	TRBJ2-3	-	CASSVWLAGGTDTQYF	TGTGCCAGCAGTGTATGGCTAGCGGGGGGCACAGATACGCAGTATTTT
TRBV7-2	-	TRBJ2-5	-	CASSLDFGAETQYF	TGTGCCAGCAGCTTAGATTTCGGAGCTGAGACCCAGTACTTC
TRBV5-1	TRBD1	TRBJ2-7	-	CASSLGQGDEQYF	TGCGCCAGCAGCTTGGGACAGGGGGACGAGCAGTACTTC
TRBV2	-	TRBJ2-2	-	CASSQRTVNTGELFF	TGTGCCAGCAGTCAACGGACAGTTAACACCGGGGAGCTGTTTTTT
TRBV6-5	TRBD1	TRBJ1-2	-	CASSSGQGWRGYTF	TGTGCCAGCAGTTCGGGACAGGGTTGGCGTGGCTACACCTTC
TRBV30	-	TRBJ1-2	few	CAWTLSGTYGYTF	TGTGCCTGGACCCTATCCGGGACATATGGCTACACCTTC
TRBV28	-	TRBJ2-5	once	CASTSWRGIQETQYF	TGTGCCAGCACCTCCTGGCGGGGAATCCAAGAGACCCAGTACTTC
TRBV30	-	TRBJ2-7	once	CAWSGDSSYEQYF	TGTGCCTGGAGTGGTGACTCCAGCTACGAGCAGTACTTC
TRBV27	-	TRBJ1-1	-	CASSYKGANTEAFF	TGTGCCAGCAGTTATAAAGGGGCAAACACTGAAGCTTTCTTT
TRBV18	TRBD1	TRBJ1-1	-	CASSPTGQGNTEAFF	TGTGCCAGCTCACCCACCGGACAGGGTAACACTGAAGCTTTCTTT
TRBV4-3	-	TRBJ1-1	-	CASSIGGADTEAFF	TGCGCCAGCAGTATCGGAGGGGCCGATACTGAAGCTTTCTTT
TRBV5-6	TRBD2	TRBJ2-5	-	CASSFLTSGVQETQYF	TGTGCCAGCAGCTTCTTGACTAGCGGGGTTCAAGAGACCCAGTACTTC
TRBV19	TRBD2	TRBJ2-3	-	CASSSWREGTDTQYF	TGTGCCAGTAGTAGTTGGCGGGAGGGGACAGATACGCAGTATTTT
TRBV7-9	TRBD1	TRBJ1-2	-	CASSSPGQRDYGYTF	TGTGCCAGCAGCTCTCCGGGACAGAGGGACTATGGCTACACCTTC
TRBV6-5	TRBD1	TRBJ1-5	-	CASSFRRGLNQPQHF	TGTGCCAGCAGTTTCCGCAGGGGGCTCAATCAGCCCCAGCATTTT
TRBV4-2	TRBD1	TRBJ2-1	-	CASSRDRVGYNEQFF	TGTGCCAGCAGCCGGGACAGGGTTGGCTACAATGAGCAGTTCTTC
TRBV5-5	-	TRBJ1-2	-	CASSPDSSYGYTF	TGTGCCAGCAGCCCTGACAGCAGCTATGGCTACACCTTC
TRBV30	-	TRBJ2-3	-	CAWTLGTSTDTQYF	TGTGCCTGGACCCTAGGAACTAGCACAGATACGCAGTATTTT
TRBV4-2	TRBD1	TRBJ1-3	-	CASSQALSATGVNGNTIYF	TGTGCCAGCAGCCAAGCCCTTTCAGCGACAGGGGTAAATGGAAACACCATATATTTT
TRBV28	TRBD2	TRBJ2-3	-	CASSSSGSLSDTQYF	TGTGCCAGCAGTTCCAGCGGGAGTCTCTCAGATACGCAGTATTTT
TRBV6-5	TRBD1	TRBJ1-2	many	CASSYSLRGSYGYTF	TGTGCCAGCAGTTACTCGCTCAGGGGGAGCTATGGCTACACCTTC
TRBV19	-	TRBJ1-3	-	CASSIGRYSSSGNTIYF	TGTGCCAGTAGTATTGGGAGGTACTCGAGCTCTGGAAACACCATATATTTT
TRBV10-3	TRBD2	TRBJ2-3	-	CAIREGGFTDTQYF	TGTGCCATCCGGGAGGGGGGTTTCACAGATACGCAGTATTTT
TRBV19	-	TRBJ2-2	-	CASTSVSGELFF	TGTGCCAGTACCTCCGTCAGCGGGGAGCTGTTTTTT
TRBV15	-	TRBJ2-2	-	CATSRAVANTGELFF	TGTGCCACCAGCAGAGCTGTTGCGAACACCGGGGAGCTGTTTTTT
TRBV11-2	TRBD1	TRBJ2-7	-	CASSPSTGTYEQYF	TGTGCCAGCAGCCCCTCGACAGGGACGTATGAGCAGTACTTC
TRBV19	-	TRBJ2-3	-	CASRDSATDTQYF	TGTGCCAGTAGGGACAGCGCCACAGATACGCAGTATTTT
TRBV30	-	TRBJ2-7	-	CAWSPGVGYEQYF	TGTGCCTGGAGCCCCGGTGTCGGCTACGAGCAGTACTTC
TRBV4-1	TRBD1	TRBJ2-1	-	CASSQVWTGENNEQFF	TGCGCCAGCAGCCAAGTCTGGACAGGGGAGAACAATGAGCAGTTCTTC
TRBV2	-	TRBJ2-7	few	CASRGQLSSYEQYF	TGTGCCAGCCGCGGACAGCTTAGCTCCTACGAGCAGTACTTC
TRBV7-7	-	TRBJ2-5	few	CASSLAGGKGETQYF	TGTGCCAGCAGCTTAGCAGGCGGGAAGGGCGAGACCCAGTACTTC
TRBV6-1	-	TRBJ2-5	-	CASSEARETQYF	TGTGCCAGCAGTGAAGCGAGGGAGACCCAGTACTTC
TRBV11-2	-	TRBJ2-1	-	CASSLGHEQFF	TGTGCCAGCAGCTTAGGGCATGAGCAGTTCTTC
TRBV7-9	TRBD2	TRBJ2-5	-	CASSLRTSGTPGETQYF	TGTGCCAGCAGCTTAAGGACTAGCGGGACCCCCGGGGAGACCCAGTACTTC